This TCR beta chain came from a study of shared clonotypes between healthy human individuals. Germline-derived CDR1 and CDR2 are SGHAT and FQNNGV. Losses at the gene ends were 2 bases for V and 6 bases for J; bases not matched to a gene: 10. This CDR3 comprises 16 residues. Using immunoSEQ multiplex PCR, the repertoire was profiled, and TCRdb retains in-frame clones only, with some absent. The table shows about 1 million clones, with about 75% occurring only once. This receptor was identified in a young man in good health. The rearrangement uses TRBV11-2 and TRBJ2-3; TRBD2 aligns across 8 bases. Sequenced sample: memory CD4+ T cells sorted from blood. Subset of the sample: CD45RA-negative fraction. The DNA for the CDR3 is TGTGCCAGCAGCTTAAAAGCGGGGGCTCCTGGGGATACGCAGTATTTT. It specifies CASSLKAGAPGDTQYF.